These T cell receptor beta chains were read from a single sample in a study of cytomegalovirus exposure and HLA in healthy donors. Some clones are missing from TCRdb's copy, which holds only in-frame ones; the method was immunoSEQ multiplex PCR. Altogether about 160,000 clones are present, roughly 89% being singletons, with the ten largest covering 3% to 3.5%. Sample: PBMCs. The receptors here all came from a woman between 18 and 30 years old in good health and CMV-seropositive. Both conserved end residues are part of each CDR3. The D gene is left open where the match is weak. Some rows mark clone size as missing; the rest say once, few, many or name a class of expanded clone.

DNA: TGCGCCAGCAGCCTAACTAGCGGGGGAGCCTACGAGCAGTACTTC
CDR3: CASSLTSGGAYEQYF
J: TRBJ2-7
size: -
D: TRBD2
V: TRBV5-1

DNA: TGTGCCAGCTCACCCGAAGAGACCCAGTACTTC
CDR3: CASSPEETQYF
J: TRBJ2-5
size: -
D: -
V: TRBV18

DNA: TGTGCCACCAGCCGGGACAGGGTTAACATTCAGTACTTC
CDR3: CATSRDRVNIQYF
J: TRBJ2-4
size: -
D: TRBD1
V: TRBV15

DNA: TGTGCCAGCAGCCTCCCGACTAGCGGGGCGGGCCACGAGCAGTACTTC
CDR3: CASSLPTSGAGHEQYF
J: TRBJ2-7
size: -
D: TRBD2
V: TRBV7-9

DNA: TGTGCCAGCAGTTTAAGCGGGGGGTTCACAGATACGCAGTATTTT
CDR3: CASSLSGGFTDTQYF
J: TRBJ2-3
size: -
D: TRBD2
V: TRBV28

DNA: TGTGCCAGCAGCTCTACAGTCGCAACTAATGAAAAACTGTTTTTT
CDR3: CASSSTVATNEKLFF
J: TRBJ1-4
size: -
D: -
V: TRBV5-6

DNA: TGTGCCAGAAGCTTGTTGCGGCGGAGGGGTTTCTACGAGCAGTACTTC
CDR3: CARSLLRRRGFYEQYF
J: TRBJ2-7
size: -
D: -
V: TRBV5-3

DNA: TGTGCCAGCAGTTACATTGCGGGGACTAATGAAAAACTGTTTTTT
CDR3: CASSYIAGTNEKLFF
J: TRBJ1-4
size: -
D: -
V: TRBV6-6

DNA: TGTGCCAGCTCCGAGACAGGGCCTCCTGAAGCTTTCTTT
CDR3: CASSETGPPEAFF
J: TRBJ1-1
size: -
D: TRBD1
V: TRBV18

DNA: TGTGCCAGCAGCTTAGCGGGGGGGACGGCCACAGATACGCAGTATTTT
CDR3: CASSLAGGTATDTQYF
J: TRBJ2-3
size: -
D: TRBD2
V: TRBV6-4

DNA: TGTGCCAGCAGTTACGGTCGGAGGGGAAGCAATGAGCAGTTCTTC
CDR3: CASSYGRRGSNEQFF
J: TRBJ2-1
size: -
D: -
V: TRBV6-6

DNA: TGCGCCAGCAGCCTCGGGACTGGCATTGGCATCGATACGCAGTATTTT
CDR3: CASSLGTGIGIDTQYF
J: TRBJ2-3
size: -
D: -
V: TRBV4-1

DNA: TGTGCCAGCAGTTCCTCGGGGTACTATGGCTACACCTTC
CDR3: CASSSSGYYGYTF
J: TRBJ1-2
size: once
D: -
V: TRBV27

DNA: TGTGCCAGCAGTTTAGGGCTAGCGGGAGAAACCGGGGAGCTGTTTTTT
CDR3: CASSLGLAGETGELFF
J: TRBJ2-2
size: -
D: TRBD2
V: TRBV28

DNA: TGTGCCAGCAGCCAAGATATGGTTGCGGGAGGAACAGATACGCAGTATTTT
CDR3: CASSQDMVAGGTDTQYF
J: TRBJ2-3
size: -
D: TRBD2
V: TRBV4-2

DNA: TGTGCCAGCAGGTTTATACCGGGGGGGACCAGGGAGCAGTTCTTC
CDR3: CASRFIPGGTREQFF
J: TRBJ2-1
size: -
D: TRBD2
V: TRBV5-8

DNA: TGTGCCAGCAGCCCTAGCAGTCTTTTCACAGATACGCAGTATTTT
CDR3: CASSPSSLFTDTQYF
J: TRBJ2-3
size: -
D: -
V: TRBV5-4

DNA: TGTGCCAGCAGCAGGACAGGGCCTTACAATGAGCAGTTCTTC
CDR3: CASSRTGPYNEQFF
J: TRBJ2-1
size: -
D: TRBD1
V: TRBV27

DNA: TGTGCCAGCAGCCCCATAATGACCGGGACAGAGAACACTGAAGCTTTCTTT
CDR3: CASSPIMTGTENTEAFF
J: TRBJ1-1
size: -
D: TRBD1
V: TRBV7-9

DNA: TGTGCCTGGAGTCCAGCACAGGTATATGGCTACACCTTC
CDR3: CAWSPAQVYGYTF
J: TRBJ1-2
size: -
D: -
V: TRBV30

DNA: TGTGCCAGCAGTTACGGACGGGGACTCTCCTACGAGCAGTACTTC
CDR3: CASSYGRGLSYEQYF
J: TRBJ2-7
size: -
D: -
V: TRBV6-5

DNA: TGTGCCATCACTAGGGACAGCTCCTACGAGCAGTACTTC
CDR3: CAITRDSSYEQYF
J: TRBJ2-7
size: -
D: TRBD1
V: TRBV10-3

DNA: TGTGCCAGTAGTATGGGACTAGCGGGAGGGGACAATGAGCAGTTCTTC
CDR3: CASSMGLAGGDNEQFF
J: TRBJ2-1
size: -
D: TRBD2
V: TRBV19

DNA: TGTGCCAGCAGCTTTAGCGGGACGGGCGGGGAGCTGTTTTTT
CDR3: CASSFSGTGGELFF
J: TRBJ2-2
size: -
D: TRBD2
V: TRBV7-2

DNA: TGTGCCACTCGGGGGTTGGGTGATCCTAGCACAGATACGCAGTATTTT
CDR3: CATRGLGDPSTDTQYF
J: TRBJ2-3
size: -
D: -
V: TRBV19

DNA: TGTGCCAGCAGCTTACTAACAGGGTTGGGCACAGATACGCAGTATTTT
CDR3: CASSLLTGLGTDTQYF
J: TRBJ2-3
size: -
D: -
V: TRBV7-9

DNA: TGTGCCAGCAGCTTCCCGAGCACAGATACGCAGTATTTT
CDR3: CASSFPSTDTQYF
J: TRBJ2-3
size: -
D: -
V: TRBV5-6

DNA: TGTGCCAGCAGTTTATTCGTCGAACTAGGGAGGGGCACAGATACGCAGTATTTT
CDR3: CASSLFVELGRGTDTQYF
J: TRBJ2-3
size: -
D: TRBD2
V: TRBV28

DNA: TGTGCCTGGAGCTGGAATCTTATGGACAGGGTGGATGGCTACACCTTC
CDR3: CAWSWNLMDRVDGYTF
J: TRBJ1-2
size: once
D: TRBD1
V: TRBV30

DNA: TGCGCCAGCAGCCAAGACCTAGCGGGAGTGAATAATGAGCAGTTCTTC
CDR3: CASSQDLAGVNNEQFF
J: TRBJ2-1
size: -
D: TRBD2
V: TRBV4-3

DNA: TGTGCCAGCTCACCCACAGGGATCTACAATCAGCCCCAGCATTTT
CDR3: CASSPTGIYNQPQHF
J: TRBJ1-5
size: -
D: -
V: TRBV18

DNA: TGCGCCAGCAGGGGGGCTATAACAGATACGCAGTATTTT
CDR3: CASRGAITDTQYF
J: TRBJ2-3
size: once
D: -
V: TRBV5-1

DNA: TGTGCCAGCAGTGCGGGGGGCGTTGGCTACACCTTC
CDR3: CASSAGGVGYTF
J: TRBJ1-2
size: -
D: -
V: TRBV6-4

DNA: TGTGCCAGCAGCCCGACGACAGGGGGCGAGACCCAGTACTTC
CDR3: CASSPTTGGETQYF
J: TRBJ2-5
size: -
D: TRBD1
V: TRBV7-2

DNA: TGTGCCAGCAACGCCGGGACAGCATACAATCAGCCCCAGCATTTT
CDR3: CASNAGTAYNQPQHF
J: TRBJ1-5
size: once
D: TRBD1
V: TRBV6-1

DNA: TGTGCCAGCAGCTTAGAGGACATACTCGGTCTGAACACTGAAGCTTTCTTT
CDR3: CASSLEDILGLNTEAFF
J: TRBJ1-1
size: -
D: -
V: TRBV5-8

DNA: TGTGCCATCAGTGGTCTAGGGACAACAGGGGCCAACGTCCTGACTTTC
CDR3: CAISGLGTTGANVLTF
J: TRBJ2-6
size: -
D: -
V: TRBV10-3

DNA: TGTGCCAGCAGCTTAGGTGTCCAGGGGGCTTTCGGAGAGACCCAGTACTTC
CDR3: CASSLGVQGAFGETQYF
J: TRBJ2-5
size: -
D: TRBD1
V: TRBV7-2

DNA: TGCGCCAGCAGCTTGTTAGGGGCGCACACTGAAGCTTTCTTT
CDR3: CASSLLGAHTEAFF
J: TRBJ1-1
size: -
D: -
V: TRBV5-1

DNA: TGTGCCAGCAGCTTAGCTCAGGGGGTGGGGGAGACCCAGTACTTC
CDR3: CASSLAQGVGETQYF
J: TRBJ2-5
size: -
D: TRBD1
V: TRBV7-6

DNA: TGTGCCAGCAGTTACTTCGGGGAGCTCGACTATGGCTACACCTTC
CDR3: CASSYFGELDYGYTF
J: TRBJ1-2
size: few
D: -
V: TRBV6-5

DNA: TGCGCCAGCAGCCACCCGCCAATCTCCAGGGGGGTAAGCTCCTACAATGAGCAGTTCTTC
CDR3: CASSHPPISRGVSSYNEQFF
J: TRBJ2-1
size: -
D: -
V: TRBV4-3

DNA: TGTGCCAGCAGTGAATCCAGGGACAGGGCTGTCGATCAGCCCCAGCATTTT
CDR3: CASSESRDRAVDQPQHF
J: TRBJ1-5
size: -
D: TRBD1
V: TRBV2

DNA: TGCGCCAGCAGCCAAGGCGGGGGCAAAGCTCTCGAGCAGTACTTC
CDR3: CASSQGGGKALEQYF
J: TRBJ2-7
size: -
D: -
V: TRBV4-1

DNA: TGTGCCAGCAGCTTAGCGGGAGGTTCAGATACGCAGTATTTT
CDR3: CASSLAGGSDTQYF
J: TRBJ2-3
size: -
D: TRBD2
V: TRBV7-3

DNA: TGTGCCAGCAGTTACGGACAAGTAAATTCACCCCTCCACTTT
CDR3: CASSYGQVNSPLHF
J: TRBJ1-6
size: -
D: -
V: TRBV6-5

DNA: TGTGCCAGCAGCCAAAGGGGCAGGGTCCGTGTGGACGAGCAGTACTTC
CDR3: CASSQRGRVRVDEQYF
J: TRBJ2-7
size: -
D: -
V: TRBV14

DNA: TGTGCCAGCAGTGAATATCCCAGGGCTGGAAACACCATATATTTT
CDR3: CASSEYPRAGNTIYF
J: TRBJ1-3
size: -
D: -
V: TRBV25-1

DNA: TGCAGCGCCGCAACTAGCGGGGGGGCTAGGGGGCAGTTCTTC
CDR3: CSAATSGGARGQFF
J: TRBJ2-1
size: -
D: TRBD2
V: TRBV29-1

DNA: TGTGCCAGCAGCCGGTTTTCCAAAGAGACCCAGTACTTC
CDR3: CASSRFSKETQYF
J: TRBJ2-5
size: -
D: -
V: TRBV5-5

DNA: TGTGCCAGTAGTATGGGACTAGCGGGAGATGGTAACAATGAGCAGTTCTTC
CDR3: CASSMGLAGDGNNEQFF
J: TRBJ2-1
size: -
D: TRBD2
V: TRBV19

DNA: TGTGCCAGCAGTTACGGAGGGGCATTCGGTGCAGATACGCAGTATTTT
CDR3: CASSYGGAFGADTQYF
J: TRBJ2-3
size: -
D: -
V: TRBV6-6

DNA: TGTGCCAGCAGTTCCTGGTCTAGCGGGGGCTACAATGAGCAGTTCTTC
CDR3: CASSSWSSGGYNEQFF
J: TRBJ2-1
size: -
D: TRBD2
V: TRBV6-5

DNA: TGCGCCAGCAGTTCCAGAACCAACTATGGCTACACCTTC
CDR3: CASSSRTNYGYTF
J: TRBJ1-2
size: -
D: -
V: TRBV10-1